The 12 T cell receptor beta chains below all came from one sample that was sequenced in a study of blood T cell repertoires in COVID-19. Generated by immunoSEQ multiplex PCR, the TCRdb table keeps only in-frame clones and is missing some. The sample lists roughly 17,000 clones; approximately 78% were seen once. Input material: peripheral blood. These receptors were obtained from a man aged 60 to 69 with acute or convalescent COVID-19.

This chain connects TRBV11-2 to TRBJ2-5; no firm D call. The length of the CDR3 is 13 residues. V lost 0 bases and J lost 5, with 7 bases in between. CDR1 and CDR2 from the germline V gene are SGHAT and FQNNGV. Here the CDR3 reads CASSLERSETQYF. The DNA for the CDR3 is TGTGCCAGCAGCTTAGAGCGGTCCGAGACCCAGTACTTC.

The chain joins TRBV7-3 to TRBJ2-3; D gene ambiguous. Germline CDR1 reads SGHTA; CDR2 reads FQGTGA. The CDR3 contains 14 residues. Between the trimmed V and J ends, which lost 2 bases and 2 bases, there was a span of 8 bases. The CDR3 DNA follows: TGTGCCAGCAGCTTAGATAGTTCCACAGATACGCAGTATTTT. Encoded protein: CASSLDSSTDTQYF.

This sequence joins TRBV5-4 and TRBJ2-5; TRBD2 matches 7 bases. The CDR3 loop spans 15 amino acids. CDR1 is SGHNT and CDR2 is YYREEE in the germline V gene (reference sequence). V lost 2 bases and J lost 3; bases outside the gene matches: 7. This CDR3 is CASSFPGGGEETQYF. In DNA, the CDR3 is TGTGCCAGCAGCTTCCCCGGCGGGGGAGAAGAGACCCAGTACTTC.

This chain links TRBV2 with TRBJ2-3; TRBD1 is a possible D gene (6 bases). Germline V gene data show CDR1 as SNHLY and CDR2 as FYNNEI. Trimming removed 6 bases at V and 5 bases at J, with 9 bases between. This CDR3 has 12 amino acids. The CDR3 spells CASREQGDTQYF. The CDR3 DNA follows: TGTGCCAGCAGAGAACAGGGAGATACGCAGTATTTT.

The table lists this clone with a few counts. CDR3 nucleotides: TGTGCCAGCAGCCTATCTAGCGGGGGGGGTGAAGAGACCCAGTACTTC. Its protein is CASSLSSGGGEETQYF. The chain combines TRBV4-2 with TRBJ2-5; 12 bases map to TRBD2. CDR3 length: 16 residues. Germline CDR1 LGHNA, CDR2 YNFKEQ. V lost 4 bases and J lost 3; bases outside the gene matches: 6.

The CDR3 sequence is CASSLMGAFMNTEAFF. The CDR3 bases are TGTGCCAGCAGTTTAATGGGGGCCTTCATGAACACTGAAGCTTTCTTT. The chain recombines TRBV28 with TRBJ1-1, with D maybe TRBD1 (6 bases). Between the trimmed V and J ends, which lost 2 bases and 0 bases, there was a span of 13 bases. The CDR3 length is 16 residues. CDR1 and CDR2 (germline): MDHEN, SYDVKM.

This clone was detected only a few times. This chain connects TRBV2 to TRBJ2-7, with 10 positions matching TRBD1. Germline CDR1 SNHLY, CDR2 FYNNEI. This CDR3 comprises 15 residues. Trimming removed 2 bases from V and 5 bases from J; junction bases left unmatched: 6. CDR3 sequence reads: CASSETEGQGDEQYF. Here the CDR3 DNA reads TGTGCCAGCAGTGAAACAGAAGGACAGGGGGACGAGCAGTACTTC. The full variable domain, with the rest looked up from reference TRBV2 and TRBJ2-7, is EPEVTQTPSHQVTQMGQEVILRCVPISNHLYFYWYRQILGQKVEFLVSFYNNEISEKSEIFDDQFSVERPDGSNFTLKIRSTKLEDSAMYFCASSETEGQGDEQYFGPGTRLTVT.

The chain links TRBV4-2 to TRBJ1-4; 11 bases map to TRBD1. The CDR3 is 19 residues long. Germline V gene data show CDR1 as LGHNA and CDR2 as YNFKEQ. After removal of 0 bases from V and 8 bases from J, the junction contained 14 bases not matched to a gene. This CDR3 is CASSQEPLGTGGGKEKLFF. The CDR3, as DNA: TGTGCCAGCAGCCAAGAGCCATTAGGGACAGGGGGAGGGAAGGAAAAACTGTTTTTT.

The chain has TRBV5-1 and TRBJ1-1, with a possible D match to TRBD1 (6 bases). Germline CDR1 and CDR2: SGHRS and YFSETQ. Trimming removed 0 bases from V and 10 bases from J, with 19 bases in between. The CDR3 covers 15 residues. Here the CDR3 reads CASSLVGQSGLVAFF. The DNA of the CDR3 is TGCGCCAGCAGCTTGGTGGGACAATCCGGTCTAGTAGCTTTCTTT. Using reference TRBV5-1 and TRBJ1-1 for the parts outside the CDR3, the full variable domain is KAGVTQTPRYLIKTRGQQVTLSCSPISGHRSVSWYQQTPGQGLQFLFEYFSETQRNKGNFPGRFSGRQFSNSRSEMNVSTLELGDSALYLCASSLVGQSGLVAFFGQGTRLTVV.

The genes are TRBV5-1 and TRBJ1-1; TRBD1 is a possible D gene (5 bases). The CDR3 has 14 residues. Per the germline V gene, CDR1 is SGHRS and CDR2 is YFSETQ. Trimming took off 2 bases at V and 1 base at J, with 9 bases between the two ends. CDR3 sequence (DNA): TGCGCCAGCAGCTTCTGGCAGGGGAACACTGAAGCTTTCTTT. Amino acid sequence: CASSFWQGNTEAFF.

The chain is built from TRBV19 and TRBJ1-2; 10 nucleotides match TRBD1. The CDR3 is 14 residues long. The V gene's germline CDR1 is LNHDA and CDR2 SQIVND (reference sequence). Trimming at V came to 7 bases and at J to 8 bases, leaving 10 bases not matched to a gene. CDR3 nucleotide sequence: TGTGCCAGTAAAAGGCGACAGGGGGCGGAGGGCTACACCTTC. Its translation is CASKRRQGAEGYTF.

The V and J genes are TRBV14 and TRBJ2-3; TRBD1 matches 8 bases. The germline gives CDR1 SGHDN, CDR2 FVKESK. The CDR3 sequence is 14 residues long. The V gene end was trimmed by 5 bases and the J gene end by 3 bases; junction bases not matched to a gene: 4. Here the CDR3 DNA reads TGTGCCAGCAGCGACAGGGGATATACAGATACGCAGTATTTT. Translating it yields CASSDRGYTDTQYF.